This TCR beta chain was identified in a study of blood T cell repertoires in COVID-19. Overall study: Specimens from acute and convalescent COVID-19 originated in the United States, Italy and Spain. Nucleic acid was either cDNA or gDNA, and it came from T cells, B-cell-depleted T cells, or PBMCs.

Germline assignment: CDR1 MGHRA and CDR2 YSYEKL. The CDR3 runs to 16 residues. The V gene lost 1 base and the J gene lost 2 bases, with 15 bases spanning the gap. Per the study methods: Estimation of nucleated cell counts was performed using reference gene primer amplification. The method was immunoSEQ multiplex PCR; TCRdb's version includes in-frame clones alone and lacks a portion of them. V, J and clone size are taken as reported in that table, and D and trimming were inferred from the DNA itself. Found here are about 210,000 clones, just over 90% of them singletons; the top ten hold roughly 1.2%.

The gene calls are TRBV4-1 and TRBJ2-7; D is possibly TRBD2 (6 bases). This sequence was found in a man younger than 45 with acute or convalescent COVID-19. The sequencing input was peripheral blood. CDR3 nucleotide sequence: TGCGCCAGCAGCCAAGGGAGAGGAGGGGCCGCCTACGAGCAGTACTTC. Translating gives CASSQGRGGAAYEQYF.